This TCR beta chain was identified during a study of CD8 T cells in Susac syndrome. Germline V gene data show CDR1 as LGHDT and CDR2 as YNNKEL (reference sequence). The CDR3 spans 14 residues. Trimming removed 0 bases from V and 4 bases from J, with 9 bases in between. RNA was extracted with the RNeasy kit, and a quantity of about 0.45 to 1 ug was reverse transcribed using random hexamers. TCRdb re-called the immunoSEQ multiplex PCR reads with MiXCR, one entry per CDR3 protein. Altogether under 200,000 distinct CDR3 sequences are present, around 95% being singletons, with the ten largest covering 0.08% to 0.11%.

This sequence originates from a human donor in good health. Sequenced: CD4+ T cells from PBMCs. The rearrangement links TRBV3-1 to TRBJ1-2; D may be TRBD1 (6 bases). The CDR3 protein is CASSQEGGRYGYTF. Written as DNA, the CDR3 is TGTGCCAGCAGCCAAGAAGGGGGTCGCTATGGCTACACCTTC.